The present T cell receptor (beta chain) was sequenced within a study of T cells after yellow fever vaccination. Study at large: Low-cell-number fractions underwent preparation using SMART-Seq v4 Ultra Low Input.

Looked up from germline, CDR1 is KGHSH and CDR2 is LQKENI. The CDR3 length is 19 residues. V lost 4 bases and J lost 0, with 23 bases in between. TCRdb re-derived calls from the 5' RACE reads in MiXCR, one entry per CDR3 protein. The data contain approximately 140,000 distinct CDR3 sequences, 7.7% of them singletons. This clonotype has ten or more counts. The chain couples TRBV18 to TRBJ2-3, with D maybe TRBD1 (7 bases). The starting material was CD4+ T cells sorted from PBMCs, obtained 5 days after the yellow fever booster vaccination. This clonotype was obtained from a man between 25 and 39 years old who received the YFV17D yellow fever vaccine. The CDR3 sequence is CASSLSPGGRGASTDTQYF. The CDR3 nucleotides are TGTGCCAGCTCACTGTCCCCCGGGGGCAGGGGGGCAAGCACAGATACGCAGTATTTT.